This TCR beta chain was captured by sequencing in a study of cytomegalovirus exposure and HLA in healthy donors. The study sampled nominally healthy donors, though unrecorded immune exposures were likely. Use of 60 Vbeta and 13 Jbeta primers characterized the PCR. Method: immunoSEQ multiplex PCR; TCRdb's copy keeps in-frame clones and lacks some. This sample yields over 150,000 clones, of which 80% to 90% are seen a single time; 4% to 6% belongs to the top ten. On this clone: What it binds is unknown.

The V gene's germline CDR1 is SNHLY and CDR2 FYNNEI. This CDR3 comprises 13 residues. Trimming shortened V by 7 bases and J by 6 bases, and 13 bases separated the two germline ends. The study, taken as a whole, reports: TCR beta V- and J-gene trimming was later associated with a missense DCLRE1C variant. In a later analysis, at a false discovery rate of 0.05, roughly 17,000 TCR beta sequences matched HLA alleles.

Sequenced input: PBMCs. The TCR was taken from a girl aged 10 to 17 in good health and CMV-seropositive. J is TRBJ2-1 and V is TRBV2; a possible D gene is TRBD1 (5 bases). The CDR3 coding sequence is TGTGCCAGCATTTCGACAGCCTCCAATGAGCAGTTCTTC. Translated, it gives CASISTASNEQFF. Full variable domain (missing parts from reference TRBV2 and TRBJ2-1): EPEVTQTPSHQVTQMGQEVILRCVPISNHLYFYWYRQILGQKVEFLVSFYNNEISEKSEIFDDQFSVERPDGSNFTLKIRSTKLEDSAMYFCASISTASNEQFFGPGTRLTVL.